What follows are 27 T cell receptor beta chains derived from one specimen sequenced in a study of T cells after yellow fever vaccination. TCRdb used MiXCR to reprocess the 5' RACE reads, holding one entry per CDR3 protein. The repertoire holds about 240,000 distinct CDR3 sequences, about 7.1% seen once, with roughly 0.86% in the top ten. The sequencing used CD4+ T cells sorted from PBMCs, collected 15 days after the yellow fever booster vaccination. The receptor set was obtained from a man between 25 and 39 years old who received the YFV17D yellow fever vaccine.

Many counts were recorded for this clonotype. The chain links TRBV5-1 to TRBJ2-1; D could derive from TRBD1 or TRBD2 (7 bases each). This CDR3 comprises 15 residues. The germline V and J ends were trimmed by 0 bases and 3 bases, with 10 bases remaining between them. Germline values: CDR1 SGHRS, CDR2 YFSETQ. DNA of the CDR3: TGCGCCAGCAGCTTGGGCAGGGGGGGCTACAATGAGCAGTTCTTC. Encoded protein: CASSLGRGGYNEQFF.

The chain has TRBV20-1 and TRBJ1-6; D not resolved. The CDR3 spans 15 residues. Per the germline V gene, CDR1 is DFQATT and CDR2 is SNEGSKA (reference sequence). Trimming shortened V by 1 base and J by 5 bases, and 12 bases separated the two germline ends. The CDR3 spells CSARAKPLNNSPLHF. In nucleotides, the CDR3 is TGCAGTGCTAGAGCGAAACCGCTAAATAATTCACCCCTCCACTTT.

Many counts were recorded for this clonotype. The rearrangement joins TRBV5-1 to TRBJ2-3, with 8 positions matching TRBD2. The V segment lost 5 bases and the J segment 3 bases; nucleotides outside the gene matches: 5. CDR3 length: 14 residues. Per the germline V gene, CDR1 is SGHRS and CDR2 is YFSETQ. CDR3 DNA sequence: TGCGCCAGCAGTTTAGCGGGGATAACAGATACGCAGTATTTT. It yields the protein CASSLAGITDTQYF.

The chain employs TRBV7-2 and TRBJ2-3; D uncertain. From germline, CDR1 is SGHTA and CDR2 FQGNSA. The V gene lost 5 bases and the J gene lost 10 bases, with 13 bases spanning the gap. There are 12 residues in the CDR3. The CDR3 here is CASSTPSGSQYF. In DNA form, the CDR3 reads TGTGCCAGCAGCACCCCCTCCGGGTCGCAGTATTTT.

This clonotype was found a few times. V and J are TRBV7-8 and TRBJ2-2, with no clear D. The CDR3 extends over 18 amino acids. V dropped 2 bases and J dropped 5 bases, with 21 bases sitting between them. CDR1 is SGHVS, CDR2 FQNEAQ, per germline. The CDR3 bases are TGTGCCAGCAGCTTAATAGATTCCTTCGGAACCGGGACCGGGGAGCTGTTTTTT. Its translation: CASSLIDSFGTGTGELFF.

J is TRBJ2-5 and V is TRBV6-1; 7 bases match TRBD2. This CDR3 is 15 amino acids long. The junction had 10 bases not matched to a gene; V was cut back by 7 bases and J by 2 bases. Looked up from germline, CDR1 is MNHNS and CDR2 is SASEGT. The CDR3, as DNA: TGTGCCAGCACACGGGAGGCTTTCAATCAAGAGACCCAGTACTTC. It translates to CASTREAFNQETQYF.

In its sample, this clonotype was seen a few times. The rearrangement uses TRBV5-6 and TRBJ2-3, with 7 bases aligning to TRBD2. The CDR3 covers 18 residues. V trimming: 4 bases; J trimming: 6 bases; junction bases outside the gene matches: 20. The V gene's germline CDR1 is SGHDT and CDR2 YYEEEE. This chain's CDR3 is CASSKRTSGVVLGDTQYF. In nucleotides, the CDR3 is TGTGCCAGCAGCAAGAGGACCAGCGGGGTAGTTCTTGGGGATACGCAGTATTTT.

The chain carries TRBV20-1 and TRBJ1-4; a weak D match, TRBD1 (5 bases). CDR1 and CDR2 (germline): DFQATT, SNEGSKA (reference sequence). V lost 1 base and J 5 bases, leaving 11 bases between the germline ends. CDR3 length: 14 residues. The CDR3 DNA sequence: TGCAGTGCTAGAGTGGGGACCAGAAATGAAAAACTGTTTTTT. Amino acids: CSARVGTRNEKLFF.

Comment on this clonotype: An end of the junction does not agree with germline; a read error may underlie this. This chain joins TRBV7-6 and TRBJ2-5, with D uncertain. The germline V gene encodes CDR1 SGHVS and CDR2 FNYEAQ. CDR3 length: 15 amino acids. In nucleotides, the CDR3 is TGTGCCAGCAGCTTACTCCCCCCAGGTCAAGAGAACCAGTACTTC. It translates to CASSLLPPGQENQYF.

The chain is built from TRBV20-1 and TRBJ2-5; D is unclear. The V gene lost 0 bases and the J gene lost 2 bases, with 4 bases spanning the gap. Germline V gives CDR1 DFQATT, CDR2 SNEGSKA (reference sequence). This CDR3 has 12 residues. CDR3 loop: CSAREIQETQYF. In DNA, the CDR3 is TGCAGTGCTAGAGAAATTCAAGAGACCCAGTACTTC.

The J gene is TRBJ2-3, the V gene TRBV7-2; D ambiguous. The germline V gene has CDR1 SGHTA and CDR2 FQGNSA. V shed 3 bases and J shed 7 bases, with 11 bases lying between them. This CDR3 region has 13 residues. This CDR3 is CASSFSDGNTQYF. CDR3 in DNA: TGTGCCAGCAGCTTTTCGGACGGAAATACGCAGTATTTT.

This clonotype was seen just once. This chain links TRBV7-9 with TRBJ2-1, with 9 bases aligning to TRBD1. Germline V lookup: CDR1 SEHNR, CDR2 FQNEAQ (reference sequence). Germline trimming cut 4 bases from V and 4 bases from J; bases unmatched to any gene: 11. This CDR3 region has 17 residues. CDR3 DNA sequence: TGTGCCAGCAGCTCACCACCTGGGACAGGGTGGTACAATGAGCAGTTCTTC. This codes for CASSSPPGTGWYNEQFF.

This clonotype was seen only a few times. The chain uses TRBV7-3 and TRBJ2-7; 9 nucleotides align to TRBD1. The germline V gene encodes CDR1 SGHTA and CDR2 FQGTGA. Losses at the gene ends were 5 bases for V and 4 bases for J; bases not matched to a gene: 9. The CDR3 runs to 15 residues. CDR3 loop: CASSPGTGSGYEQYF. The DNA for the CDR3 is TGTGCCAGCAGCCCAGGGACAGGGTCGGGTTACGAGCAGTACTTC. Full variable domain (rest looked up from reference TRBV7-3 and TRBJ2-7): GAGVSQTPSNKVTEKGKYVELRCDPISGHTALYWYRQSLGQGPEFLIYFQGTGAADDSGLPNDRFFAVRPEGSVSTLKIQRTERGDSAVYLCASSPGTGSGYEQYFGPGTRLTVT.

V usage is TRBV3-1 and J usage is TRBJ2-7; 11 bases are shared with TRBD1. This CDR3 region has 16 residues. The V gene end was trimmed by 1 base and the J gene end by 13 bases; junction bases not matched to a gene: 15. Germline loops: CDR1 LGHDT, CDR2 YNNKEL (reference sequence). CDR3 residues: CASSQVTGQGASAQYF. In DNA, the CDR3 is TGTGCCAGCAGCCAAGTTACCGGACAGGGGGCTTCTGCGCAATACTTC.

This chain connects TRBV12-3 or TRBV12-4 to TRBJ2-1; 9 bases align to TRBD2. V was pared by 5 bases and J by 8 bases, with 10 bases of the junction left unmatched. This CDR3 has 15 amino acids. Here the CDR3 reads CASSPGTSWFYEQFF. In DNA, the CDR3 is TGTGCCAGCAGTCCCGGGACTAGCTGGTTCTATGAGCAGTTCTTC.

This clonotype appeared many times. The chain links TRBV23-1 to TRBJ2-1; perhaps TRBD1 as D (5 bases). TRBV23-1 is filed as an ORF, its function uncertain. This CDR3 has 13 amino acids. The V and J ends lost 5 bases and 7 bases respectively, with 12 bases between them. The CDR3 sequence is CASSDLGANEQFF. DNA of the CDR3: TGCGCCAGCAGTGATTTAGGGGCGAATGAGCAGTTCTTC.

The rearrangement uses TRBV7-2 and TRBJ2-3; D gene ambiguous. This CDR3 has 14 amino acids. Germline CDR1 and CDR2: SGHTA and FQGNSA. Between the trimmed V and J ends, which lost 3 bases and 2 bases, there was a span of 9 bases. The CDR3, as DNA: TGTGCCAGCAGCTTCTCAGTGGACACAGATACGCAGTATTTT. It translates to CASSFSVDTDTQYF.

This clonotype was found many times. The chain employs TRBV7-2 and TRBJ2-1; no reliable D call. This CDR3 contains 14 residues. Trimming cost V 0 bases and J 3 bases, with 6 bases left between them. The V gene's germline CDR1 is SGHTA and CDR2 FQGNSA. The CDR3 region is CASSLALGYNEQFF. CDR3 sequence (DNA): TGTGCCAGCAGCTTAGCGCTTGGCTACAATGAGCAGTTCTTC. The variable domain in full, completed from reference TRBV7-2 and TRBJ2-1, reads GAGVSQSPSNKVTEKGKDVELRCDPISGHTALYWYRQSLGQGLEFLIYFQGNSAPDKSGLPSDRFSAERTGGSVSTLTIQRTQQEDSAVYLCASSLALGYNEQFFGPGTRLTVL.

The table lists this clonotype with a few counts. This chain uses TRBV11-2 with TRBJ2-7; D is possibly TRBD1 (5 bases). This CDR3 spans 20 amino acids. V lost 0 bases and J 0 bases, leaving 24 bases between the germline ends. Germline loops: CDR1 SGHAT, CDR2 FQNNGV. The CDR3 loop is CASSLDPTSQGAPSSYEQYF. CDR3 sequence (DNA): TGTGCCAGCAGCTTAGATCCGACCTCCCAGGGCGCCCCCTCCTCCTACGAGCAGTACTTC.

This clonotype was found many times. The limits of the CDR3 on the DNA are not certain, so only TCRdb's listed CDR3 is given. The CDR3 spells CASSLSSFGAGAAVLF. This sequence joins TRBV27 and TRBJ2-1; the D segment call TRBD1 is taken from the table without a DNA check. The germline gives CDR1 MNHEY, CDR2 SMNVEV (reference sequence). Termini included, the CDR3 measures 16 amino acids.

This sequence joins TRBV20-1 and TRBJ1-2; D call uncertain. Looked up from germline, CDR1 is DFQATT and CDR2 is SNEGSKA (reference sequence). V was cut by 3 bases and J by 2 bases, with 7 bases left in between. This CDR3 comprises 12 residues. The CDR3 is CSASLGNYGYTF. The DNA of the CDR3 is TGCAGTGCTAGCCTAGGGAACTATGGCTACACCTTC.

The sample holds a few counts of this clonotype. The V call is TRBV4-1, the J call TRBJ1-3; D possibly corresponds to TRBD1 (5 bases). V lost 0 bases and J lost 3, with 12 bases in between. The CDR3 is made up of 16 amino acids. Germline CDR1 reads MGHRA; CDR2 reads YSYEKL. CDR3 nucleotide sequence: TGCGCCAGCAGCCAAGATGTTGGGGCGGGTGGAAACACCATATATTTT. Translation gives CASSQDVGAGGNTIYF.

This clonotype was counted ten times or more. DNA of the CDR3: TGCAGCGTCTCGAAGGGCACCGGGGAGCTGTTTTTT. As protein: CSVSKGTGELFF. This sequence joins TRBV29-1 and TRBJ2-2, with D hard to call. V shed 6 bases and J shed 4 bases, with 9 bases lying between them. Germline V gene data show CDR1 as SQVTM and CDR2 as ANQGSEA. The CDR3 loop spans 12 amino acids.

This clonotype has a count of ten or more. CDR3 bases: TGTGCCAGCAGTTATATGCGGGAGAGCACAGATACGCAGTATTTT. Its translation: CASSYMRESTDTQYF. V usage is TRBV6-5 and J usage is TRBJ2-3; 7 bases match TRBD2. The CDR3 spans 15 residues. Germline CDR1 reads MNHEY; CDR2 reads SVGAGI. Trimming at V came to 3 bases and at J to 0 bases, leaving 3 bases not matched to a gene.

Concerning this clonotype: A much larger clone differs by one base, so this may be a read error. This chain uses TRBV20-1 with TRBJ2-1; D is unclear. Germline V gives CDR1 DFQATT, CDR2 SNEGSKA (reference sequence). This CDR3 is 12 amino acids long. Trimming shortened V by 4 bases and J by 10 bases, and 14 bases separated the two germline ends. The CDR3 region is CSATNQAREQFF. CDR3 sequence (DNA): TGCAGTGCTACCAATCAAGCGAGGGAGCAGTTCTTC.

V is TRBV6-5 and J is TRBJ2-3, with 12 bases lining up with TRBD2. The V and J ends lost 11 bases and 1 base, in that order; junction bases with no gene match: 10. CDR3 length equals 16 residues. Germline CDR1 MNHEY, CDR2 SVGAGI. In nucleotides, the CDR3 is TGTGCCGCGGGACTAGCGGGCCGGGGGGGCACAGATACGCAGTATTTT. Its protein product is CAAGLAGRGGTDTQYF.

This clonotype has only a few counts. The rearrangement joins TRBV5-1 to TRBJ2-1; 7 bases fit TRBD2. The J segment lost 1 base and the V segment lost 4 bases, leaving 8 bases of the junction unmatched. The CDR3 is 16 amino acids. Per the germline V gene, CDR1 is SGHRS and CDR2 is YFSETQ. CDR3 DNA: TGCGCCAGCAGCCGTGAGCGGGGAGTGTCCTACAATGAGCAGTTCTTC. The encoded protein is CASSRERGVSYNEQFF.